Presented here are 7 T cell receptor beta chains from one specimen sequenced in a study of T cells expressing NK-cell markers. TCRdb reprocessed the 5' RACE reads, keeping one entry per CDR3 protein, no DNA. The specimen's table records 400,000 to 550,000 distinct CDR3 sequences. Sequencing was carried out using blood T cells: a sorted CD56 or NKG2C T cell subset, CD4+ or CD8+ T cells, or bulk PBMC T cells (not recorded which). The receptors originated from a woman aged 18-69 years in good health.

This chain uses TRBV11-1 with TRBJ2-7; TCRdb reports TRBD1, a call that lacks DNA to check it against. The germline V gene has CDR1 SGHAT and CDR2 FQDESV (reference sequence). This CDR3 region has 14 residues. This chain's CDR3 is CASSYRQAPYEQYF.

The CDR3 sequence is CASSPRASGRPLYNEQFF. The gene calls are TRBV18 and TRBJ2-1; TCRdb's D gene call, TRBD2, goes unchecked for lack of DNA. The CDR3 totals 18 residues. Germline values: CDR1 KGHSH, CDR2 LQKENI.

The CDR3: CASSRQRLNTGELFF. The gene calls are TRBV5-1 and TRBJ2-2; the D call of TRBD1 rests on TCRdb alone, since no DNA is present to check it. Germline assignment: CDR1 SGHRS and CDR2 YFSETQ. CDR3 length: 15 residues.

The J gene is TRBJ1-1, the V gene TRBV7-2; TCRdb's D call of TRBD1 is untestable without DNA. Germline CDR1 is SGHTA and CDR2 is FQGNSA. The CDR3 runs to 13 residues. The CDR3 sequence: CASSLNTGPEAFF.

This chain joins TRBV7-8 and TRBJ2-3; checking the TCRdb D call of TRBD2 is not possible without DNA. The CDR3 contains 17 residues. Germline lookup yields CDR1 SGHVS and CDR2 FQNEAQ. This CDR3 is CASSLAGPSGTADTQYF.

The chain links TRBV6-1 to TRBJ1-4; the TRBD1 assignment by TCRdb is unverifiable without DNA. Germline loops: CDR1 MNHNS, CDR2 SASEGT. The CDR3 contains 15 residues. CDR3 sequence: CASSPTGGVREKLFF.

CDR3 sequence: CASRSPGFPETQYF. This chain links TRBV7-9 with TRBJ2-5; TCRdb's D call of TRBD1 is untestable without DNA. CDR1 is SEHNR and CDR2 is FQNEAQ in the germline V gene (reference sequence). The CDR3 extends over 14 amino acids.